This T cell receptor beta chain derives from a study of tumor-infiltrating lymphocytes in primary liver carcinoma. Overall study context: Spanning 30 to 69 years of age, the patients were men and women. Tumors, staged T1-T3 N0M0, spanned about 4 to 10 cm.

Starting from approximately 470 ng of total RNA, TCR beta cDNA was produced with a primer in the constant region. ARM-PCR, slightly modified, supplied the TCR beta libraries through three nested multiplex PCR rounds. Forward primers for TRBV1-TRBV30 and a C-beta reverse primer served the first two PCR rounds, at about 9 cycles each. TCRdb used MiXCR to reprocess the multiplex PCR reads, holding one entry per CDR3 protein. Of tens of thousands of distinct CDR3 sequences detected, over 60% appear once; the ten largest clones hold 25% to 35%. This CDR3 spans 14 amino acids. Germline-derived CDR1 and CDR2 are SGHAT and FQNNGV. Taking about 20-31 mg of unsorted bulk tissue, the authors co-extracted RNA and DNA. This clonotype turned up a few times. It is likely a read error, because the conserved phenylalanine at the end of the CDR3 is missing.

The sequence was obtained from a man aged 35-49 years with primary liver carcinoma and hepatitis B virus infection. This sequence joins TRBV11-2 and TRBJ1-3; perhaps TRBD1 as D (6 bases). Sample: liver tumor tissue from sampling region 4. The sample's subset: tumor region T4, right-lateral pole. CDR3 coding DNA: TGTGCCAGCAGTCCCTCGACAGGAGGAAGCACCATATATCTT. Its translation: CASSPSTGGSTIYL.